A selection of T cell receptor beta chains follows, all from one sample in a study of response to subunit inactivated influenza vaccine. TCRdb re-called the RT-PCR reads through MiXCR, storing one row per CDR3 protein. The repertoire holds 500,000 to 750,000 distinct CDR3 sequences, with 14% as singletons. Sequences were derived from PBMCs from blood, sampled 12 days after vaccination. The receptor source for this set is a man in his fifties or sixties who received an inactivated influenza vaccine. Each CDR3 is given without its conserved first and last residue.

v_gene,j_gene,CDR3aa
TRBV10-3,TRBJ2-1,AISENRQNEQF
TRBV20-1,TRBJ1-6,SARREGNNSPLH
TRBV20-1,TRBJ2-2,SARRKAPGLAGAGELF
TRBV6-1,TRBJ1-2,ASSREVSAHGYT
TRBV20-1,TRBJ2-3,SAHSGSSTDTQY
TRBV15,TRBJ2-2,ATSRVAGELF
TRBV7-2,TRBJ1-1,ASSLKQGPMNTEAF
TRBV2,TRBJ2-1,ASSELVVHNEQF
TRBV6-5,TRBJ2-1,ASSYSSDSRYNEQF
TRBV18,TRBJ2-7,ASSSEGTATYEQY
TRBV12-3/TRBV12-4,TRBJ1-2,ASSNSGGDGYT
TRBV20-1,TRBJ1-1,SARRNTEAF
TRBV20-1,TRBJ2-1,SVDSFSNQF